This record looks at one TCR beta chain sequence and its context. The antigen is undetermined. This specimen comes from a study of shared clonotypes between healthy human individuals. Study in general: Donors had three CD4 naive, three CD4 memory, two CD8 naive and one CD8 memory plate apiece. General study findings and limits: Though the depth was large, rarefaction showed that sorted-subset sequencing was incomplete.

How the authors handled the data: From ImmunoSEQ came sequences covering only the junction and carrying no quality scores, so filtering differed. Some clones are missing from TCRdb's copy, which holds only in-frame ones; the method was immunoSEQ multiplex PCR. V, J and clone size reflect that table, while D and trimming were determined from the DNA. The profile shows under 650,000 clones, roughly 95% of them singletons. CD4+ cell separation produced CD45RA+ naive and CD45RA-negative memory subsets. This CDR3 has 15 residues. CDR1 MDHEN and CDR2 SYDVKM come from the germline V gene. V gave up 3 bases and J gave up 11 bases; unmatched junction bases: 11.

This chain uses TRBV28 with TRBJ1-5; 9 positions agree with TRBD1. This sequence was found in a woman in her 30s in good health. Sequenced: naive CD4+ T cells sorted from blood. Subset given: CD45RA+ positively selected. The CDR3 loop is CASSLIGQGTRAQHF. For the CDR3, the DNA is TGTGCCAGCAGTTTGATTGGACAGGGGACCAGGGCCCAGCATTTT.